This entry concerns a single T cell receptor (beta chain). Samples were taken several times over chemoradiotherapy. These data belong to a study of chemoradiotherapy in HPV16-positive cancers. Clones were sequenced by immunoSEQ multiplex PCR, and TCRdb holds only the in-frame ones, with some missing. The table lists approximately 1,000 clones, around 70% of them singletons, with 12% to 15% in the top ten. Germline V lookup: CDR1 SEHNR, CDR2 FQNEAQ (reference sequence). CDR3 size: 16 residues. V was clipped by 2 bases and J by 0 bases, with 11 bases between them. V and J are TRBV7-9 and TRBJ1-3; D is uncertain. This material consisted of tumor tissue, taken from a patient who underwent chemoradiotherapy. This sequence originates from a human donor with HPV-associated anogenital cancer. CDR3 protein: CASSLSTQTSGNTIYF. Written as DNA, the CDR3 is TGTGCCAGCAGCTTATCGACCCAAACCTCTGGAAACACCATATATTTT.